These 23 T cell receptor beta chains originate from one sample sequenced in a study of control samples from healthy donors and cancer patients. Assay used: immunoSEQ multiplex PCR; TCRdb lists only in-frame clones, some missing. The sample lists some 70,000 clones, 83% occurring once. Sequencing was carried out using blood. The receptors here all came from a man aged 60 to 69 in good health.

The V and J genes are TRBV28 and TRBJ2-7; D ambiguous. There are 12 residues in the CDR3. In germline, CDR1 is MDHEN, CDR2 SYDVKM. Trimming took off 5 bases at V and 4 bases at J, with 9 bases between the two ends. Written as DNA, the CDR3 is TGTGCCAGCAGTCCCCTGGGGTACGAGCAGTACTTC. Its protein is CASSPLGYEQYF.

The V gene is TRBV18, the J gene TRBJ2-7, with TRBD1 as a possible D gene (5 bases). Per the germline V gene, CDR1 is KGHSH and CDR2 is LQKENI. The CDR3 totals 14 residues. V gave up 3 bases and J gave up 5 bases, with 14 bases separating them. CDR3 DNA sequence: TGTGCCAGCTCACCGGTAACAGGTTTAAACGAGCAGTACTTC. It specifies CASSPVTGLNEQYF. Full variable domain (outside the CDR3, taken from reference TRBV18 and TRBJ2-7): NAGVMQNPRHLVRRRGQEARLRCSPMKGHSHVYWYRQLPEEGLKFMVYLQKENIIDESGMPKERFSAEFPKEGPSILRIQQVVRGDSAAYFCASSPVTGLNEQYFGPGTRLTVT.

This chain connects TRBV28 to TRBJ1-2; TRBD1 agrees at 8 bases. The CDR3 loop spans 12 amino acids. Trimming removed 10 bases from V and 2 bases from J; junction bases left unmatched: 3. Germline assignment: CDR1 MDHEN and CDR2 SYDVKM. The CDR3 DNA reads as TGTGCCATCAACAGGGGGAACTATGGCTACACCTTC. Translating gives CAINRGNYGYTF.

The chain combines TRBV7-8 with TRBJ1-4; unclear D gene. Trimming cost V 8 bases and J 0 bases, with 19 bases left between them. The CDR3 extends over 17 amino acids. Looked up from germline, CDR1 is SGHVS and CDR2 is FQNEAQ. The CDR3 loop is CASGQTSDVATNEKLFF. The CDR3 coding sequence is TGTGCCAGCGGGCAAACCTCAGACGTTGCAACTAATGAAAAACTGTTTTTT.

This sequence joins TRBV7-2 and TRBJ2-3; perhaps TRBD2 as D (7 bases). The V gene lost 6 bases and the J gene lost 3 bases, with 19 bases spanning the gap. CDR1 and CDR2 from the germline V gene are SGHTA and FQGNSA. The CDR3 is made up of 16 amino acids. The CDR3 sequence: CASRRGGGGGTDTQYF. CDR3 sequence (DNA): TGTGCCAGCAGACGAGGGGGGGGTGGCGGGACAGATACGCAGTATTTT.

The chain uses TRBV27 and TRBJ2-7; 8 nucleotides line up with TRBD1. Trimming cost V 6 bases and J 7 bases; bases outside gene matches: 8. The CDR3 is 13 residues long. The V gene's germline CDR1 is MNHEY and CDR2 SMNVEV (reference sequence). The DNA for the CDR3 is TGTGCCAGCAGGAAGACAGGGGTGGGAGAGCAGTACTTC. Its protein is CASRKTGVGEQYF.

The V and J genes are TRBV3-1 (or the pseudogene TRBV3-2) and TRBJ1-1; no clear D gene. The CDR3 has 14 residues. Germline CDR1 LGHDT, CDR2 YNNKEL (reference sequence). Trimming stripped 3 bases from V and 3 bases from J, with 11 bases between. As DNA, the CDR3 is TGTGCCAGCAGCCATTTCCCTCTGGACACTGAAGCTTTCTTT. It codes for CASSHFPLDTEAFF.

The chain employs TRBV30 and TRBJ2-1, with 9 bases identical to TRBD2. This CDR3 comprises 16 residues. With V trimmed by 2 bases and J by 0 bases, 5 bases remained unmatched. CDR1 and CDR2 from the germline V gene are GTSNPN and SVGIG (reference sequence). This CDR3 is CAWSKAGGVSYNEQFF. The CDR3 DNA reads as TGTGCCTGGAGTAAGGCGGGAGGGGTCTCCTACAATGAGCAGTTCTTC.

This sequence joins TRBV10-3 and TRBJ2-1, with D possibly TRBD2 on 6 matching bases. This CDR3 has 16 amino acids. The ends were cut back, 2 bases at V and 8 bases at J, with 19 bases in the middle. Germline V gives CDR1 ENHRY, CDR2 SYGVKD. This CDR3 is CAISEPGGTDGDEQFF. For the CDR3, the DNA is TGTGCCATCAGTGAGCCAGGAGGGACTGATGGGGATGAGCAGTTCTTC.

This chain uses TRBV6-5 with TRBJ2-2; D remains ambiguous. The CDR3 contains 15 residues. CDR1 MNHEY and CDR2 SVGAGI come from the germline V gene. The V end lost 6 bases, the J end lost 4 bases, and 15 bases lay between the germline ends. The CDR3 is CASRPLPRATGELFF. The CDR3 DNA is TGTGCCAGCAGACCCCTCCCCCGGGCCACCGGGGAGCTGTTTTTT.

V gene TRBV11-2 combines with J gene TRBJ2-3; 11 nucleotides agree with TRBD2. Germline V gene data show CDR1 as SGHAT and CDR2 as FQNNGV. Trimming took 0 bases from V and 5 from J; bases not matched to a gene: 10. The CDR3 runs to 18 residues. The CDR3 DNA sequence: TGTGCCAGCAGCTTAGACAGACTAGCGGGGCCGGGGAGAGATACGCAGTATTTT. Protein sequence: CASSLDRLAGPGRDTQYF.

This clone was picked up a small number of times. The V call is TRBV5-1, the J call TRBJ2-1, with 8 bases fitting TRBD1. V lost 4 bases, J lost 6 bases, and 12 bases stayed unmatched. The length of the CDR3 is 16 residues. Germline V gene lookup returns CDR1 SGHRS and CDR2 YFSETQ. CDR3 coding DNA: TGCGCCAGCAGCCTAAGACAGGGGCGACTGGTCAATGAGCAGTTCTTC. Amino acids: CASSLRQGRLVNEQFF.

This chain connects TRBV5-1 to TRBJ2-3; possibly TRBD2 for D (6 bases). Trimming took off 5 bases at V and 5 bases at J, with 15 bases between the two ends. This CDR3 spans 14 amino acids. In germline, CDR1 is SGHRS, CDR2 YFSETQ. This CDR3 reads CASSSGTLGDTQYF. The CDR3 nucleotides are TGCGCCAGCAGTTCGGGGACTCTGGGAGATACGCAGTATTTT.

The rearrangement joins TRBV6-2 or TRBV6-3 to TRBJ2-2; perhaps TRBD2 as D (6 bases). This CDR3 is built from 16 residues. Germline V gives CDR1 MNHEY, CDR2 SVGEGT. Trimming shortened V by 5 bases and J by 4 bases, and 17 bases separated the two germline ends. CDR3 sequence: CASSSPGLYGTGELFF. DNA of the CDR3: TGTGCCAGCAGTAGCCCGGGACTCTATGGCACCGGGGAGCTGTTTTTT.

For the CDR3, the DNA is TGTGCCAGCAGCCAAGACGACACAGATACGCAGTATTTT. It codes for CASSQDDTDTQYF. The chain recombines TRBV14 with TRBJ2-3; D is unclear. Germline loops: CDR1 SGHDN, CDR2 FVKESK. V lost 0 bases and J lost 2, with 3 bases in between. CDR3 length: 13 residues.

The V and J genes are TRBV19 and TRBJ2-7; 12 bases map to TRBD2. The CDR3 sequence is 15 residues long. With 5 bases clipped from V and 4 bases from J, the junction kept 6 bases outside the gene matches. The germline CDR1 and CDR2 sequences are LNHDA and SQIVND (reference sequence). The CDR3: CASSPQGLAGYEQYF. The CDR3 coding sequence is TGTGCCAGTAGTCCCCAGGGACTAGCGGGTTACGAGCAGTACTTC.

V and J are TRBV24-1 and TRBJ2-1; D not certain. Germline V gene lookup returns CDR1 KGHDR and CDR2 SFDVKD. The CDR3 is 12 residues long. Trimming cost V 9 bases and J 7 bases, with 12 bases left between them. The CDR3 reads CATARETNEQFF. The CDR3 bases are TGTGCCACCGCCCGCGAAACGAATGAGCAGTTCTTC.

V gene TRBV30 combines with J gene TRBJ1-1; TRBD1 matches at 8 bases. V was pared by 0 bases and J by 1 base, with 7 bases of the junction left unmatched. The CDR3 covers 16 residues. The germline gives CDR1 GTSNPN, CDR2 SVGIG (reference sequence). The CDR3 region has the DNA TGTGCCTGGAGTGTGACTATAGGACAGGGGAACACTGAAGCTTTCTTT. The encoded protein is CAWSVTIGQGNTEAFF.

The chain carries TRBV5-1 and TRBJ2-3, with no clear D. CDR1 is SGHRS and CDR2 is YFSETQ in the germline V gene. V was pared by 2 bases and J by 3 bases, with 10 bases between. The CDR3 loop spans 14 amino acids. This CDR3 is CASSLPESTDTQYF. CDR3 nucleotide sequence: TGCGCCAGCAGCTTACCCGAATCAACAGATACGCAGTATTTT.

The DNA of the CDR3 is TGTGCCAGCAGCGTAAGACAGGGGGCGGGAACAGATACGCAGTATTTT. Translated: CASSVRQGAGTDTQYF. The gene calls are TRBV11-2 and TRBJ2-3; 10 bases agree with TRBD1. V was pared by 5 bases and J by 3 bases, with 8 bases of the junction left unmatched. Germline V lookup: CDR1 SGHAT, CDR2 FQNNGV. CDR3 length equals 16 residues.

This chain joins TRBV10-3 and TRBJ2-4; possible D gene TRBD2, 5 bases. V was shortened by 2 bases and J by 5 bases, with 10 bases between the two germline ends. CDR3 length equals 14 residues. Germline lookup yields CDR1 ENHRY and CDR2 SYGVKD. The chain's CDR3 is CAISEEGLQNIQYF. The CDR3 DNA sequence: TGTGCCATCAGTGAGGAAGGACTCCAAAACATTCAGTACTTC.

Regarding this clone: One end of the junction does not line up with germline, which may come from a read error. This rearrangement joins TRBV6-5 to TRBJ2-2; 8 bases are a match to TRBD2. CDR1 is MNHEY, CDR2 SVGAGI, per germline. The CDR3 sequence is 16 residues long. The CDR3 DNA follows: TGTGCCAGCAGTTATTCTCCGGGAGGGAACCCCGGGGAGCTGTTTTTT. Translation gives CASSYSPGGNPGELFF.

The chain combines TRBV29-1 with TRBJ1-2, with D unresolved. Trimming took 6 bases from V and 8 from J, leaving 13 bases between them. From germline, CDR1 is SQVTM and CDR2 ANQGSEA. The CDR3 covers 11 residues. The CDR3 sequence: CSVVIQWGYTF. The CDR3 DNA reads as TGCAGCGTGGTAATACAATGGGGCTACACCTTC.